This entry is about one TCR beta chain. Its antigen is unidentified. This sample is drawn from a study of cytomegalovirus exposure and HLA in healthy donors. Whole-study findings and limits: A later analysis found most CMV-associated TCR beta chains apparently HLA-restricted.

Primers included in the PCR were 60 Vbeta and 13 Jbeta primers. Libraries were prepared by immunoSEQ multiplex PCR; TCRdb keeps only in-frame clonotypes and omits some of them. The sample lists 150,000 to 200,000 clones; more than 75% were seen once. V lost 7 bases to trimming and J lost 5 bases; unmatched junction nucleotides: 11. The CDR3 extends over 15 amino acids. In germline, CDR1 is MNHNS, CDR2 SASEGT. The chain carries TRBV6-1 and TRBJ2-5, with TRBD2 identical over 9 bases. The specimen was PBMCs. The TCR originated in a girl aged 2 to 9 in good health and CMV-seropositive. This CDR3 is CASIPGAGGAETQYF. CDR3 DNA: TGTGCCAGCATTCCCGGAGCGGGAGGTGCGGAGACCCAGTACTTC.